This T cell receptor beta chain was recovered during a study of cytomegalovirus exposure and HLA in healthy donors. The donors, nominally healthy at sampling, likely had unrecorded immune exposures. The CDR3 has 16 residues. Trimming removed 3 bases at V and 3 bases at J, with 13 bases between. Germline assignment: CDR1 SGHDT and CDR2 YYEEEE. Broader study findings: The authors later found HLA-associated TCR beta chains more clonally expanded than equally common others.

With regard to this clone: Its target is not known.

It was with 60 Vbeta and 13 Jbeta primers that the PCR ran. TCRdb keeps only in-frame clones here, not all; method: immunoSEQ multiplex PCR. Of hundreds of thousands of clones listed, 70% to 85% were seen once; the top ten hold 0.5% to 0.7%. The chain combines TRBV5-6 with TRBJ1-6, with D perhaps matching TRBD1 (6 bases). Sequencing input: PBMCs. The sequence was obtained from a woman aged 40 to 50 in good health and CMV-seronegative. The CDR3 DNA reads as TGTGCCAGCAGCTACAGGGAGCGAATCTATAATTCACCCCTCCACTTT. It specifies CASSYRERIYNSPLHF.